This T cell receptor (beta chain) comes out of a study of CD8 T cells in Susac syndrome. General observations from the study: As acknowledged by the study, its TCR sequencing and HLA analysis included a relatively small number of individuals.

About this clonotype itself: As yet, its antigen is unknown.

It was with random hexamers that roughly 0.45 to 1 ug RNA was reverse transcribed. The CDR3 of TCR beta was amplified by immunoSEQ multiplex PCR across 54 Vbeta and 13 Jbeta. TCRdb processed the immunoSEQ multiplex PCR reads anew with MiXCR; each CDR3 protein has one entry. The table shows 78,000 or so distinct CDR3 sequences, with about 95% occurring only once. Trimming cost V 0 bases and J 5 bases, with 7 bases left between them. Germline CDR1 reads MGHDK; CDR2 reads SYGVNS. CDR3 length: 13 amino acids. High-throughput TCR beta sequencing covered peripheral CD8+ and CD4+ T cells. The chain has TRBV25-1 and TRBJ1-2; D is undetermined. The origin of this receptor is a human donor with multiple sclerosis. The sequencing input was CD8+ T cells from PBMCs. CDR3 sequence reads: CASSEYYRYGYTF. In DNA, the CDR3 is TGTGCCAGCAGTGAATATTACAGATATGGCTACACCTTC.